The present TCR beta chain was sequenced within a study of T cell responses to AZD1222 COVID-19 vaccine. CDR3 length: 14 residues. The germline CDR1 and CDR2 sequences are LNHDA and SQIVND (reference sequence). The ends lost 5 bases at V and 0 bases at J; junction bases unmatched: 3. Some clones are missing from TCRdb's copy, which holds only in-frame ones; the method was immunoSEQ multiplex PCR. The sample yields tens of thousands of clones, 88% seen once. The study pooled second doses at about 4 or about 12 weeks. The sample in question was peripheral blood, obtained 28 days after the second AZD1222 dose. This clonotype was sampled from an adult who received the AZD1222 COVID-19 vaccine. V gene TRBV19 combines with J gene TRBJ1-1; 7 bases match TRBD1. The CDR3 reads CASSGGQMNTEAFF. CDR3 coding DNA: TGTGCCAGTAGTGGGGGACAGATGAACACTGAAGCTTTCTTT.